A single sample is the source of the 28 T cell receptor beta chains below, sequenced in a study of identical twins. TCRdb analysed the 5' RACE reads with MiXCR anew, one entry per CDR3 protein. Of some 1,700,000 distinct CDR3 sequences in the sample, 32% were seen once. Sequenced sample: cord blood. The receptors originated from a newborn girl in good health.

This clonotype was observed a handful of times. This sequence joins TRBV2 and TRBJ1-5, with a tentative D call TRBD1 (6 bases). Germline CDR1 and CDR2: SNHLY and FYNNEI. CDR3 size: 15 residues. The germline V and J ends were trimmed by 4 bases and 3 bases, with 13 bases remaining between them. The CDR3 DNA reads TGTGCCAGCAGTGGCGGGGGCAGGTCCAATCAGCCCCAGCATTTT. Translation gives CASSGGGRSNQPQHF.

This clonotype was seen ten or more times. The J gene is TRBJ2-7, the V gene TRBV21-1. TRBV21-1 is a pseudogene segment. The CDR3 contains 13 residues. CDR3 sequence: CASRNINSYEQYF. The CDR3 DNA reads TGTGCCAGCAGGAACATTAACTCCTACGAGCAGTACTTC.

About this clonotype itself: This may stem from a read error, because a much larger clone lies one nucleotide away. CDR3 coding DNA: TGTGCCATCGGTGGGGGGATAACCGTCTATGGCTACACCTTC. This sequence encodes CAIGGGITVYGYTF. The V call is TRBV10-3, the J call TRBJ1-2, with D tentatively TRBD1 (5 bases). The germline V and J ends were trimmed by 8 bases and 4 bases, with 17 bases remaining between them. There are 14 residues in the CDR3. CDR1 is ENHRY, CDR2 SYGVKD, per germline.

There are a few counts of this clonotype. V is TRBV5-1 and J is TRBJ1-2, with a weak D call TRBD1 (5 bases). Trimming cost V 7 bases and J 0 bases, with 16 bases left between them. Looked up from germline, CDR1 is SGHRS and CDR2 is YFSETQ. This CDR3 contains 15 residues. The chain's CDR3 is CASSLWGTSNYGYTF. CDR3 DNA sequence: TGCGCCAGCTCCCTGTGGGGCACCTCTAACTATGGCTACACCTTC.

This clonotype was detected a few times. The chain couples TRBV20-1 to TRBJ2-4, with TRBD2 matching over 9 bases. The DNA matches TRBJ2-7 better at its end, which makes the J call doubtful. The CDR3 totals 14 residues. Per germline, CDR1 DFQATT and CDR2 SNEGSKA (reference sequence). CDR3 residues: CSARDFLAGYEQYF. CDR3 DNA: TGCAGTGCTAGAGATTTCCTAGCGGGATACGAGCAGTACTTC.

The chain links TRBV4-2 to TRBJ2-7; the match to TRBD1 covers 8 bases. Germline lookup yields CDR1 LGHNA and CDR2 YNFKEQ. J was trimmed by 4 bases and V by 0 bases; bases with no gene match: 5. This CDR3 spans 15 amino acids. The chain's CDR3 is CASSQDWDRRYEQYF. The CDR3 nucleotides read TGTGCCAGCAGCCAAGATTGGGACAGGAGGTACGAGCAGTACTTC.

V usage is TRBV28 and J usage is TRBJ1-5, with unresolved D. Trimming removed 1 base at V and 0 bases at J, with 13 bases between. Germline-derived CDR1 and CDR2 are MDHEN and SYDVKM. This CDR3 comprises 17 residues. This chain's CDR3 is CASSLLNSFYSNQPQHF. For the CDR3, the DNA is TGTGCCAGCAGTTTATTAAACAGTTTCTATAGCAATCAGCCCCAGCATTTT.

This rearrangement joins TRBV10-3 to TRBJ2-7; tentative D call: TRBD1 (6 bases). V was shortened by 6 bases and J by 1 base, with 19 bases between the two germline ends. There are 16 residues in the CDR3. In germline, CDR1 is ENHRY, CDR2 SYGVKD. The CDR3 DNA sequence: TGTGCCATCAGCCTCCACCGGGACAATGCTTCCTACGAGCAGTACTTC. Its translation: CAISLHRDNASYEQYF.

This clonotype was seen a few times. The V and J genes are TRBV12-3 or TRBV12-4 and TRBJ2-7; a possible D gene is TRBD2 (7 bases). The ends were cut back, 2 bases at V and 7 bases at J, with 15 bases in the middle. The CDR3 contains 14 residues. This CDR3 is CASSLLRGAWEQYF. For the CDR3, the DNA is TGTGCCAGCAGTTTACTCCGGGGGGCCTGGGAGCAGTACTTC.

In its sample, this clonotype was seen once. The chain links TRBV2 to TRBJ1-6, with 7 bases that match TRBD1. Per the germline V gene, CDR1 is SNHLY and CDR2 is FYNNEI. V was pared by 8 bases and J by 8 bases, with 6 bases of the junction left unmatched. There are 13 residues in the CDR3. DNA of the CDR3: TGTGCCAGCGACAGGGTCGTGGATTCACCCCTCCACTTT. Translation gives CASDRVVDSPLHF.

The genes are TRBV10-3 and TRBJ1-2; 8 bases align to TRBD1. V was pared by 6 bases and J by 6 bases, with 6 bases of the junction left unmatched. Per the germline V gene, CDR1 is ENHRY and CDR2 is SYGVKD. This CDR3 spans 13 amino acids. The CDR3 is CAISETGAHGYTF. The CDR3 region has the DNA TGTGCCATCAGCGAGACAGGGGCCCATGGCTACACCTTC.

This chain joins TRBV5-5 and TRBJ2-7; possibly TRBD1 for D (5 bases). Trimming shortened V by 2 bases and J by 4 bases, and 13 bases separated the two germline ends. Germline values: CDR1 SGHKS, CDR2 YYEKEE (reference sequence). The CDR3 is 14 amino acids. The CDR3 region is CASSFPVGPYEQYF. Written as DNA, the CDR3 is TGTGCCAGCAGCTTTCCCGTGGGGCCTTACGAGCAGTACTTC.

V gene TRBV28 combines with J gene TRBJ2-3; TRBD2 agrees at 10 bases. V lost 6 bases and J lost 2; bases outside the gene matches: 5. There are 15 residues in the CDR3. The germline V gene has CDR1 MDHEN and CDR2 SYDVKM. CDR3 protein: CASRSGLANTDTQYF. As DNA, the CDR3 is TGTGCCAGCAGGTCGGGACTAGCGAACACAGATACGCAGTATTTT.

This clonotype was observed a handful of times. The chain couples TRBV12-3 or TRBV12-4 to TRBJ1-2; TRBD1 aligns across 8 bases. The CDR3 is 15 amino acids. V lost 5 bases, J lost 6 bases, and 11 bases stayed unmatched. Here the CDR3 reads CASSPAGQGPHGYTF. The CDR3 DNA reads as TGTGCCAGCAGTCCCGCCGGACAGGGACCTCATGGCTACACCTTC.

This clonotype came up a few times. The V call is TRBV7-2, the J call TRBJ1-2, with D perhaps TRBD1 (5 bases). CDR1 and CDR2 (germline): SGHTA, FQGNSA. The CDR3 totals 16 residues. Between the trimmed V and J ends, which lost 4 bases and 4 bases, there was a span of 19 bases. The CDR3 DNA reads TGTGCCAGCAGCTCGACAACCCTGACAGTTGGCTATGGCTACACCTTC. As protein: CASSSTTLTVGYGYTF.

The J gene is TRBJ1-1, the V gene TRBV12-3 or TRBV12-4, with D unclear. The CDR3 contains 15 residues. Trimming left V 7 bases short and J 3 bases short, with 18 bases between. CDR3 region: CASKHGLGMDTEAFF. Written as DNA, the CDR3 is TGTGCCAGCAAGCACGGGTTAGGTATGGACACTGAAGCTTTCTTT.

This chain links TRBV4-1 with TRBJ2-3, with 11 bases lining up with TRBD2. Germline V CDR1 and CDR2: MGHRA, YSYEKL. The CDR3 spans 21 residues. V was pared by 1 base and J by 4 bases, with 19 bases of the junction left unmatched. This CDR3 reads CASSQVPGGSGGAVNPDTQYF. CDR3 nucleotides: TGCGCCAGCAGCCAAGTTCCCGGAGGTAGCGGGGGGGCAGTCAACCCAGATACGCAGTATTTT.

This chain links TRBV19 with TRBJ2-5, with TRBD2 matching 7 bases. Germline loops: CDR1 LNHDA, CDR2 SQIVND (reference sequence). The CDR3 consists of 14 residues. J gave up 4 bases and V 1 base, and 3 bases lay outside the gene matches. In DNA, the CDR3 is TGTGCCAGTAGTATAGGGACTAGGGGAGAGACCCAGTACTTC. It yields the protein CASSIGTRGETQYF.

This clonotype was counted many times. The chain recombines TRBV5-1 with TRBJ2-1; D unresolved. V lost 4 bases to trimming and J lost 8 bases, with 7 bases between them. The CDR3 totals 11 residues. Per the germline V gene, CDR1 is SGHRS and CDR2 is YFSETQ. Here the CDR3 reads CASSPGHEQFF. CDR3 nucleotides: TGCGCCAGCAGCCCGGGTCATGAGCAGTTCTTC.

The chain links TRBV27 to TRBJ1-2; perhaps TRBD1 as D (6 bases). Trimming shortened V by 9 bases and J by 6 bases, and 20 bases separated the two germline ends. CDR3 length: 14 residues. Germline values: CDR1 MNHEY, CDR2 SMNVEV (reference sequence). CDR3: CASNPRGGQNGYTF. DNA for the CDR3: TGTGCCAGTAACCCTCGCGGGGGGCAGAATGGCTACACCTTC.

The gene calls are TRBV5-1 and TRBJ2-3; 13 bases agree with TRBD2. Looked up from germline, CDR1 is SGHRS and CDR2 is YFSETQ. Trimming at V came to 3 bases and at J to 3 bases, leaving 7 bases not matched to a gene. CDR3 length equals 17 residues. The CDR3 here is CASSSRTSGRMTDTQYF. The CDR3 DNA is TGCGCCAGCAGCTCCCGGACTAGCGGGAGAATGACAGATACGCAGTATTTT.

This clonotype has a handful of counts. V and J are TRBV6-1 and TRBJ2-3; D could derive from TRBD1 or TRBD2 (5 bases each). V dropped 7 bases and J dropped 2 bases, with 28 bases sitting between them. The CDR3 sequence is 19 residues long. Germline assignment: CDR1 MNHNS and CDR2 SASEGT. The DNA of the CDR3 is TGTGCCAGCAAAGTTAAAGGGACCGAAACCAGGGTGGTCACAGATACGCAGTATTTT. Encoded protein: CASKVKGTETRVVTDTQYF.

CDR3 bases: TGCAGTGCTAGAGCCCCGACAGGTAGCAATCAGCCCCAGCATTTT. Protein sequence: CSARAPTGSNQPQHF. This chain connects TRBV20-1 to TRBJ1-5, with a tentative D call TRBD1 (6 bases). CDR1 is DFQATT, CDR2 SNEGSKA, per germline (reference sequence). Deletions cut 1 base from V and 0 bases from J, with 10 bases between. The CDR3 totals 15 residues.

V gene TRBV27 combines with J gene TRBJ2-1; perhaps TRBD2 as D (6 bases). Trimming took 5 bases from V and 5 from J, leaving 16 bases between them. Germline V gives CDR1 MNHEY, CDR2 SMNVEV (reference sequence). The CDR3 consists of 15 residues. The CDR3 loop is CASSDPGLNHNEQFF. DNA of the CDR3: TGTGCCAGCAGTGATCCGGGACTCAACCACAATGAGCAGTTCTTC.

This clonotype was observed a handful of times. The chain employs TRBV20-1 and TRBJ2-4; no definite D call. CDR3 size: 14 residues. CDR1 is DFQATT, CDR2 SNEGSKA, per germline (reference sequence). Trimming cost V 6 bases and J 0 bases, with 12 bases left between them. CDR3: CSANRLPAKNIQYF. In DNA, the CDR3 is TGCAGTGCAAACCGACTCCCAGCCAAAAACATTCAGTACTTC.

The chain carries TRBV5-1 and TRBJ1-4; D not certain. The CDR3 contains 18 residues. Per germline, CDR1 SGHRS and CDR2 YFSETQ. V lost 0 bases to trimming and J lost 7 bases, with 22 bases between them. CDR3 loop: CASSLGLQVTQLGEKLFF. The CDR3, as DNA: TGCGCCAGCAGCTTGGGCCTCCAGGTGACCCAACTGGGTGAAAAACTGTTTTTT.

This clonotype was observed a handful of times. Relative to the germline gene, one junction end is altered; a read error may explain this. The rearrangement links TRBV4-1 to TRBJ2-1, with TRBD2 identical over 8 bases. This CDR3 comprises 14 residues. Germline CDR1 MGHRA, CDR2 YSYEKL. CDR3 region: CASSQAGGYNGQFF. As DNA, the CDR3 is TGCGCCAGCAGCCAAGCGGGAGGGTACAATGGGCAGTTCTTC.

Only a few counts were recorded for this clonotype. The gene calls are TRBV27 and TRBJ2-2; 13 nucleotides line up with TRBD2. CDR1 and CDR2 from the germline V gene are MNHEY and SMNVEV (reference sequence). The CDR3 is made up of 18 amino acids. The ends lost 4 bases at V and 2 bases at J; junction bases unmatched: 7. The CDR3 loop reads CASSSRTSGRDNTGELFF. Here the CDR3 DNA reads TGTGCCAGCAGTTCCCGGACTAGCGGGAGAGATAACACCGGGGAGCTGTTTTTT.